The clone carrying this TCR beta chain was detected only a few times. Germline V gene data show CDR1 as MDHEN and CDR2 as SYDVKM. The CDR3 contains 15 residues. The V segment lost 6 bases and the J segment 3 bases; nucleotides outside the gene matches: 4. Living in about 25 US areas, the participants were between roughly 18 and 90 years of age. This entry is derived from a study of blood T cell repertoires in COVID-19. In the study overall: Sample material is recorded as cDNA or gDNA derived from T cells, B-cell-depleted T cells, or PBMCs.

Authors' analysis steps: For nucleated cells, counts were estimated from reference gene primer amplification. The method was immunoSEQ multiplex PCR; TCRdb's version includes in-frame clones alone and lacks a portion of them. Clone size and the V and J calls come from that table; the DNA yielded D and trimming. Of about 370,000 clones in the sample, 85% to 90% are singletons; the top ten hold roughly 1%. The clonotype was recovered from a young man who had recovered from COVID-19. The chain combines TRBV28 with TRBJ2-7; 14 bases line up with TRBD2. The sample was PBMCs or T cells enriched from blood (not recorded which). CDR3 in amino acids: CASSKGTSGSYEQYF. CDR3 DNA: TGTGCCAGCAGCAAAGGGACTAGCGGGAGCTACGAGCAGTACTTC.